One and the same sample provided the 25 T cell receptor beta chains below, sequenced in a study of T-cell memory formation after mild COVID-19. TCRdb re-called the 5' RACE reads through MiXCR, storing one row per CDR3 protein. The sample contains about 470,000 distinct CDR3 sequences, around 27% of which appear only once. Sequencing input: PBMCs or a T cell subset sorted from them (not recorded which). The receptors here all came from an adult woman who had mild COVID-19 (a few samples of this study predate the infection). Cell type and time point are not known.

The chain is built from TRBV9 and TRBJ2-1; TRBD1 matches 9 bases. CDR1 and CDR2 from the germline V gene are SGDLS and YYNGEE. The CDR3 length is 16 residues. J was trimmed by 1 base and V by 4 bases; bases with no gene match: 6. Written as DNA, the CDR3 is TGTGCCAGCAGCCCGGGACAGGGTAAGTCCTACAATGAGCAGTTCTTC. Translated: CASSPGQGKSYNEQFF.

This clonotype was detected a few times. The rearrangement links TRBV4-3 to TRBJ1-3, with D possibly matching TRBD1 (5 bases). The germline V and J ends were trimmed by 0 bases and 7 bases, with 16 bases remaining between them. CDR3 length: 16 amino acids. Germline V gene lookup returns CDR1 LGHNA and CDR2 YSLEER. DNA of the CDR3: TGCGCCAGCAGCCAAGATCTCGGGGCATACACGAACACCATATATTTT. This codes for CASSQDLGAYTNTIYF.

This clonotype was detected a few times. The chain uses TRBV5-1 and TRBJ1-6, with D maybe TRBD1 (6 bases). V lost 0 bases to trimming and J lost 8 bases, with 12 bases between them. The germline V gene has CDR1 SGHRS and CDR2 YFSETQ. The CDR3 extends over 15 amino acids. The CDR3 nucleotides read TGCGCCAGCAGCTTGGTTGGGGGGCCCGATTCACCCCTCCACTTT. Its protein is CASSLVGGPDSPLHF. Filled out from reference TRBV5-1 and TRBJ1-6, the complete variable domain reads KAGVTQTPRYLIKTRGQQVTLSCSPISGHRSVSWYQQTPGQGLQFLFEYFSETQRNKGNFPGRFSGRQFSNSRSEMNVSTLELGDSALYLCASSLVGGPDSPLHFGNGTRLTVT.

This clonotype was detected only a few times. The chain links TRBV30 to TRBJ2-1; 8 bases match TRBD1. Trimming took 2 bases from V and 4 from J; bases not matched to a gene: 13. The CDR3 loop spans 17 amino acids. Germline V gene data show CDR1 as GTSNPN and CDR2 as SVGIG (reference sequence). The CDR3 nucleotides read TGTGCCTGGAGTACTCTTGGGGACAGGCCGGGGTACAATGAGCAGTTCTTC. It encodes CAWSTLGDRPGYNEQFF.

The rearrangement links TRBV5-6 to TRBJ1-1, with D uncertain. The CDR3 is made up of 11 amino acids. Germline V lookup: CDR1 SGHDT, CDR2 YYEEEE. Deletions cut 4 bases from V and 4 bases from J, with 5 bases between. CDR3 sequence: CASSRSTEAFF. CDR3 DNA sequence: TGTGCCAGCAGCCGGAGCACTGAAGCTTTCTTT.

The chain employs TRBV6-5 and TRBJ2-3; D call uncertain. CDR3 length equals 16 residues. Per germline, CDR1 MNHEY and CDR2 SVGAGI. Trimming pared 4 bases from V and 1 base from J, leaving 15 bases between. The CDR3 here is CASSSDNRWGTDTQYF. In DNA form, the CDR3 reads TGTGCCAGCAGTTCCGATAACCGCTGGGGCACAGATACGCAGTATTTT.

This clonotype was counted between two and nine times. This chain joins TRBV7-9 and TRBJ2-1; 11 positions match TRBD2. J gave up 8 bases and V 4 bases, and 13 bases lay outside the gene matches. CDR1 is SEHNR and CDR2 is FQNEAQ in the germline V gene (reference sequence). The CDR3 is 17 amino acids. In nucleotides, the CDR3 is TGTGCCAGCAGCTCGACACTAGCGGGAGTCTTCCTCCATGAGCAGTTCTTC. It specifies CASSSTLAGVFLHEQFF.

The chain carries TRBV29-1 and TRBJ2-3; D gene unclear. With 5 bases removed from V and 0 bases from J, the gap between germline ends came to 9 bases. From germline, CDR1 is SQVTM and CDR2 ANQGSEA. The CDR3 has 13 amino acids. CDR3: CSVRAASTDTQYF. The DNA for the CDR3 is TGCAGCGTTAGGGCAGCTAGCACAGATACGCAGTATTTT.

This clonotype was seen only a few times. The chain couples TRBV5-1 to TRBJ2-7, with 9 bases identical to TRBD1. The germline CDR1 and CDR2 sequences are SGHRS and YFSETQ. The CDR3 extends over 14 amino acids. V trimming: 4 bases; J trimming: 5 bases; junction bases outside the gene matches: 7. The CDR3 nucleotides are TGCGCCAGCAGCCCCGGGACAGGGAGTGACGAGCAGTACTTC. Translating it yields CASSPGTGSDEQYF.

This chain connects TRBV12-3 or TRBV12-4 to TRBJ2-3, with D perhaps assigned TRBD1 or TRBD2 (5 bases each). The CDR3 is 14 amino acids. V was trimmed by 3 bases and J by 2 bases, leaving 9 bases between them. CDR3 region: CASSFGGYTDTQYF. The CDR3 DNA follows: TGTGCCAGCAGTTTTGGGGGATACACAGATACGCAGTATTTT.

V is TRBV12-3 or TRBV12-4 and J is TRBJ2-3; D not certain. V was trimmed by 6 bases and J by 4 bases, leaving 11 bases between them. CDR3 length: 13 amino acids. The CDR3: CASSRSQADTQYF. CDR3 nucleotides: TGTGCCAGCAGCCGTTCCCAGGCAGATACGCAGTATTTT.

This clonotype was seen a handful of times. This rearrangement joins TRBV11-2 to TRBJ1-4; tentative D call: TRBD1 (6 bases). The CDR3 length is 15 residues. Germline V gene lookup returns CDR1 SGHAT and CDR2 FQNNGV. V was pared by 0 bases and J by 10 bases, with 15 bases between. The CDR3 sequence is CASSLESGGRAKLFF. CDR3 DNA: TGTGCCAGCAGCTTAGAATCGGGGGGCCGAGCAAAACTGTTTTTT.

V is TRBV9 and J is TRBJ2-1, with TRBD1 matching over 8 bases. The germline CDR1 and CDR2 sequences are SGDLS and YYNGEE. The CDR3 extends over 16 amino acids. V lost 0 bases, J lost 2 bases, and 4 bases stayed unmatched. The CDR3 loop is CASSVGSGGAYNEQFF. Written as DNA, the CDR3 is TGTGCCAGCAGCGTAGGGTCAGGGGGCGCCTACAATGAGCAGTTCTTC.

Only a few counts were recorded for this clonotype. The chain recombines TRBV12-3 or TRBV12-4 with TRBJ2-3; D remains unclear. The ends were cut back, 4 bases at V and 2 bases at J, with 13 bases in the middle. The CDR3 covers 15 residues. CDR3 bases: TGTGCCAGCAGTTCAACGACGGATCCCACAGATACGCAGTATTTT. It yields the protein CASSSTTDPTDTQYF.

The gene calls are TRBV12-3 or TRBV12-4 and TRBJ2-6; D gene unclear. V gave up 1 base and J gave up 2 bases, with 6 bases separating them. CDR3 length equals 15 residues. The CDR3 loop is CASSLGSPGANVLTF. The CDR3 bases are TGTGCCAGCAGTTTAGGGTCCCCTGGGGCCAACGTCCTGACTTTC.

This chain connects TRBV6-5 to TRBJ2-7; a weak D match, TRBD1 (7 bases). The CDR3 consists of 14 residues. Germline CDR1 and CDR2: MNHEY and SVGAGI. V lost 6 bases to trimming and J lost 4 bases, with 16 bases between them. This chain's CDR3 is CASSRGALGYEQYF. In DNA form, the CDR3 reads TGTGCCAGCAGCAGGGGGGCCCTCGGGTACGAGCAGTACTTC.

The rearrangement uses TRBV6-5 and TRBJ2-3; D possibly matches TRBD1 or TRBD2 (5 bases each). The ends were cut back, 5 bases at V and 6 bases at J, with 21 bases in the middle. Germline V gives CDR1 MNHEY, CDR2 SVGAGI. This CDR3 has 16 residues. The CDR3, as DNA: TGTGCCAGCAGTCGTGCCGGGACGGTGATGTGGGATACGCAGTATTTT. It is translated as CASSRAGTVMWDTQYF.

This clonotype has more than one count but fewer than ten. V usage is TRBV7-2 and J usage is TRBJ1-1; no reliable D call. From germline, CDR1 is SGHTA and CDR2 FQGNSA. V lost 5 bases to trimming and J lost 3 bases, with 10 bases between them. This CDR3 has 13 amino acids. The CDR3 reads CASSMRFDTEAFF. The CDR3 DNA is TGTGCCAGCAGCATGCGGTTCGACACTGAAGCTTTCTTT. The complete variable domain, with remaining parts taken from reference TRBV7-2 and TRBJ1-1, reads GAGVSQSPSNKVTEKGKDVELRCDPISGHTALYWYRQSLGQGLEFLIYFQGNSAPDKSGLPSDRFSAERTGGSVSTLTIQRTQQEDSAVYLCASSMRFDTEAFFGQGTRLTVV.

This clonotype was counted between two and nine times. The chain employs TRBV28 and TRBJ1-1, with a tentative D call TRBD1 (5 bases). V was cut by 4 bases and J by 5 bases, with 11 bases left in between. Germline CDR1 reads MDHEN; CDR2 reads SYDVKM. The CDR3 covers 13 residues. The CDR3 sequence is CASSSGRRTEAFF. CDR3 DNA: TGTGCCAGCAGTTCGGGACGTCGAACTGAAGCTTTCTTT.

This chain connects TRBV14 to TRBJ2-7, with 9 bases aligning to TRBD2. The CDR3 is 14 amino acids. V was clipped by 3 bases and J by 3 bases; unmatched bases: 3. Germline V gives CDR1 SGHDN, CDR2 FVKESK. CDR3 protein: CASSHPSGDYEQYF. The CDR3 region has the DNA TGTGCCAGCAGCCACCCTAGCGGGGACTACGAGCAGTACTTC.

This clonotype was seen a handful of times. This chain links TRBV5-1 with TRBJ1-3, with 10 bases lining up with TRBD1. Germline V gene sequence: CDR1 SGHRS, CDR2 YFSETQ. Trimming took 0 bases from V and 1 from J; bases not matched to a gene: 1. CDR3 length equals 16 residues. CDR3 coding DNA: TGCGCCAGCAGCTTGGGACAGGGGGCTTCTGGAAACACCATATATTTT. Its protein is CASSLGQGASGNTIYF. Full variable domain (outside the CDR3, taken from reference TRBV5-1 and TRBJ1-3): KAGVTQTPRYLIKTRGQQVTLSCSPISGHRSVSWYQQTPGQGLQFLFEYFSETQRNKGNFPGRFSGRQFSNSRSEMNVSTLELGDSALYLCASSLGQGASGNTIYFGEGSWLTVV.

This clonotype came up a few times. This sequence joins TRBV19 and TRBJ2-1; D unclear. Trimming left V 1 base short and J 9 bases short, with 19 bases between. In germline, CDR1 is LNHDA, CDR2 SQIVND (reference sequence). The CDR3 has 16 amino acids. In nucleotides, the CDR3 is TGTGCCAGTAGTATAGGCAGGTCTATCAGGCTCGGTGAGCAGTTCTTC. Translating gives CASSIGRSIRLGEQFF.

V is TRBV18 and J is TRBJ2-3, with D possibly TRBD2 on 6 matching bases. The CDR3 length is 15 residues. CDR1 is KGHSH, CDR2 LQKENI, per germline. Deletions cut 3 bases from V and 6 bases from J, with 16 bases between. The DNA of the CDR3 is TGTGCCAGCTCACCCACCTTCCAGGGAGGTGATACGCAGTATTTT. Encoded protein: CASSPTFQGGDTQYF.

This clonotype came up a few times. CDR3 sequence reads: CASSDTGGSYNEQFF. The DNA of the CDR3 is TGTGCCAGCAGTGACACAGGGGGCTCCTACAATGAGCAGTTCTTC. This chain connects TRBV25-1 to TRBJ2-1; 8 positions agree with TRBD1. J lost 0 bases, V lost 3 bases, and 1 base had no gene match. This CDR3 comprises 15 residues. CDR1 and CDR2 (germline): MGHDK, SYGVNS.

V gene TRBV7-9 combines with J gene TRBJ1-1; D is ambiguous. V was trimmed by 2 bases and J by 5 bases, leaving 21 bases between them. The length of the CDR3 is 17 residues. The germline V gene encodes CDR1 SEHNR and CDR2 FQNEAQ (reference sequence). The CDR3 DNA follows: TGTGCCAGCAGCTTAACCCCCCCTCGGCAAGACTGGACTGAAGCTTTCTTT. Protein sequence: CASSLTPPRQDWTEAFF.